A selection of T cell receptor beta chains follows, all from one sample in a study of control samples from healthy donors and cancer patients. The protocol was immunoSEQ multiplex PCR, while the TCRdb copy is restricted to in-frame clones and leaves out a portion. Among 40,000 to 50,000 clones listed, roughly 94% were seen once. The sequencing sample was made of blood. Receptors originate from a man aged 60-69 years in good health. The CDR3 runs from the conserved cysteine through the conserved F or W. Each record gives: J gene, clone size, V gene, D gene, CDR3 protein, CDR3 DNA. The D gene is left open where the match is weak. The size of a clone is reported for some rows only, either as once, few or many, or as a class for expanded clones.

j_gene: TRBJ2-3; abundance: -; v_gene: TRBV28; d_gene: -; CDR3aa: CASSLVVTDTQYF; CDR3nt: TGTGCCAGCAGTTTAGTTGTCACAGATACGCAGTATTTT
j_gene: TRBJ2-1; abundance: -; v_gene: TRBV5-1; d_gene: -; CDR3aa: CASSLATAGGEQFF; CDR3nt: TGCGCCAGCAGCTTGGCCACGGCCGGAGGTGAGCAGTTCTTC
j_gene: TRBJ2-3; abundance: -; v_gene: TRBV10-1; d_gene: TRBD2; CDR3aa: CASSEWTSGRDTQYF; CDR3nt: TGCGCCAGCAGTGAGTGGACTAGCGGGAGAGATACGCAGTATTTT
j_gene: TRBJ2-1; abundance: -; v_gene: TRBV6-5; d_gene: TRBD1; CDR3aa: CASFSGGTSYNEQFF; CDR3nt: TGTGCCAGCTTTTCAGGGGGAACCTCCTACAATGAGCAGTTCTTC
j_gene: TRBJ1-6; abundance: once; v_gene: TRBV7-9; d_gene: TRBD1; CDR3aa: CASSLTGEGSPLHF; CDR3nt: TGTGCCAGCAGCTTGACAGGGGAGGGTTCACCCCTCCACTTT
j_gene: TRBJ2-5; abundance: -; v_gene: TRBV20-1; d_gene: TRBD2; CDR3aa: CSASRAGDLQETQYF; CDR3nt: TGCAGTGCTAGTCGGGCGGGGGATTTACAAGAGACCCAGTACTTC
j_gene: TRBJ2-5; abundance: -; v_gene: TRBV7-9; d_gene: -; CDR3aa: CASSFGVSQGTQYF; CDR3nt: TGTGCCAGCAGCTTTGGGGTATCCCAGGGGACCCAGTACTTC
j_gene: TRBJ2-2; abundance: -; v_gene: TRBV9; d_gene: TRBD2; CDR3aa: CASSVELAGGWNTGELFF; CDR3nt: TGTGCCAGCAGCGTGGAGCTAGCGGGAGGCTGGAACACCGGGGAGCTGTTTTTT
j_gene: TRBJ2-2; abundance: -; v_gene: TRBV7-9; d_gene: -; CDR3aa: CASRGGGGGAGELFF; CDR3nt: TGTGCCAGCAGAGGCGGCGGGGGCGGTGCCGGGGAGCTGTTTTTT
j_gene: TRBJ1-1; abundance: -; v_gene: TRBV29-1; d_gene: TRBD1; CDR3aa: CSVETLSRGRGYTEAFF; CDR3nt: TGCAGCGTTGAAACGCTGTCGAGGGGGCGCGGATACACTGAAGCTTTCTTT
j_gene: TRBJ1-5; abundance: -; v_gene: TRBV24-1; d_gene: -; CDR3aa: CATSGSGYNQPQHF; CDR3nt: TGTGCCACCAGTGGGTCGGGTTACAATCAGCCCCAGCATTTT
j_gene: TRBJ2-5; abundance: -; v_gene: TRBV6-6; d_gene: TRBD1; CDR3aa: CASSPIVYGGTGEQETQYF; CDR3nt: TGTGCCAGCAGTCCTATCGTCTATGGGGGGACAGGAGAACAAGAGACCCAGTACTTC
j_gene: TRBJ2-7; abundance: -; v_gene: TRBV29-1; d_gene: -; CDR3aa: CSVEIGGGSYEQYF; CDR3nt: TGCAGCGTTGAAATAGGAGGGGGCTCGTACGAGCAGTACTTC
j_gene: TRBJ2-2; abundance: -; v_gene: TRBV19; d_gene: TRBD2; CDR3aa: CASRTTSGRTGELFF; CDR3nt: TGTGCCAGTAGGACGACTAGCGGGCGGACCGGGGAGCTGTTTTTT
j_gene: TRBJ1-1; abundance: -; v_gene: TRBV2; d_gene: -; CDR3aa: CASSRQAGVVGTEAFF; CDR3nt: TGTGCCAGCAGTAGGCAGGCGGGGGTGGTGGGGACTGAAGCTTTCTTT
j_gene: TRBJ2-7; abundance: -; v_gene: TRBV29-1; d_gene: -; CDR3aa: CSVVTDTAYEQYF; CDR3nt: TGCAGCGTTGTCACAGATACCGCCTACGAGCAGTACTTC
j_gene: TRBJ1-5; abundance: -; v_gene: TRBV19; d_gene: -; CDR3aa: CASSIVGGDQPQHF; CDR3nt: TGTGCCAGTAGTATAGTGGGCGGGGATCAGCCCCAGCATTTT
j_gene: TRBJ2-7; abundance: -; v_gene: TRBV29-1; d_gene: -; CDR3aa: CSARDGSYEQYF; CDR3nt: TGCAGCGCCCGGGACGGATCCTACGAGCAGTACTTC
j_gene: TRBJ2-7; abundance: -; v_gene: TRBV24-1; d_gene: -; CDR3aa: CATSDWSADEQYF; CDR3nt: TGTGCCACCAGTGATTGGTCTGCCGACGAGCAGTACTTC
j_gene: TRBJ2-5; abundance: -; v_gene: TRBV5-5; d_gene: -; CDR3aa: CASSPTSYETQYF; CDR3nt: TGTGCCAGCAGCCCAACTAGCTACGAGACCCAGTACTTC
j_gene: TRBJ2-3; abundance: -; v_gene: TRBV29-1; d_gene: -; CDR3aa: CSVEFDLSTDTQYF; CDR3nt: TGCAGCGTTGAATTTGACTTATCCACAGATACGCAGTATTTT
j_gene: TRBJ2-7; abundance: once; v_gene: TRBV7-2; d_gene: TRBD2; CDR3aa: CASSLGLAAYEQYF; CDR3nt: TGTGCCAGCAGCTTAGGACTAGCGGCCTACGAGCAGTACTTC
j_gene: TRBJ1-5; abundance: -; v_gene: TRBV9; d_gene: -; CDR3aa: CASSVGRNQPQHF; CDR3nt: TGTGCCAGCAGCGTAGGGCGGAATCAGCCCCAGCATTTT
j_gene: TRBJ2-7; abundance: -; v_gene: TRBV27; d_gene: TRBD2; CDR3aa: CASSFLAGVNEQYF; CDR3nt: TGTGCCAGCAGTTTTCTAGCGGGAGTTAACGAGCAGTACTTC
j_gene: TRBJ1-2; abundance: -; v_gene: TRBV2; d_gene: -; CDR3aa: CASSERKGDSYGYTF; CDR3nt: TGTGCCAGCAGTGAGCGCAAAGGGGATTCCTATGGCTACACCTTC
j_gene: TRBJ2-1; abundance: -; v_gene: TRBV2; d_gene: TRBD2; CDR3aa: CASSGTSGGLLDNEQFF; CDR3nt: TGTGCCAGCAGTGGGACTAGCGGTGGGCTCCTAGACAATGAGCAGTTCTTC
j_gene: TRBJ2-7; abundance: -; v_gene: TRBV5-5; d_gene: TRBD1; CDR3aa: CASSLGAGGQVWQYF; CDR3nt: TGTGCCAGCAGCTTGGGGGCAGGGGGCCAGGTATGGCAGTACTTC
j_gene: TRBJ2-2; abundance: -; v_gene: TRBV23-1; d_gene: TRBD2; CDR3aa: CASSLPSAGGPTGELFF; CDR3nt: TGCGCCAGCAGTCTTCCGTCAGCGGGAGGGCCAACCGGGGAGCTGTTTTTT
j_gene: TRBJ1-5; abundance: -; v_gene: TRBV5-5; d_gene: -; CDR3aa: CASSFGGNQPQHF; CDR3nt: TGTGCCAGCAGCTTCGGGGGCAATCAGCCCCAGCATTTT
j_gene: TRBJ2-1; abundance: once; v_gene: TRBV2; d_gene: TRBD2; CDR3aa: CASTLTSGRAYEQFF; CDR3nt: TGTGCCAGCACCCTGACTAGCGGGAGGGCCTATGAGCAGTTCTTC
j_gene: TRBJ1-3; abundance: -; v_gene: TRBV29-1; d_gene: TRBD1; CDR3aa: CSVEGQFSGNTIYF; CDR3nt: TGCAGCGTTGAGGGACAGTTCTCTGGAAACACCATATATTTT
j_gene: TRBJ1-2; abundance: few; v_gene: TRBV2; d_gene: -; CDR3aa: CASSETRRVYGYTF; CDR3nt: TGTGCCAGCAGTGAAACTCGGAGGGTCTATGGCTACACCTTC
j_gene: TRBJ1-2; abundance: -; v_gene: TRBV29-1; d_gene: TRBD1; CDR3aa: CSVQSGGRSYGYTF; CDR3nt: TGCAGCGTCCAGTCAGGGGGCCGGAGCTATGGCTACACCTTC
j_gene: TRBJ1-5; abundance: hyperexpanded; v_gene: TRBV2; d_gene: -; CDR3aa: CASSEHLNQPQHF; CDR3nt: TGTGCCAGCAGTGAGCATTTAAATCAGCCCCAGCATTTT
j_gene: TRBJ2-5; abundance: -; v_gene: TRBV24-1; d_gene: TRBD1; CDR3aa: CATSEAGTGLQETQYF; CDR3nt: TGTGCCACCAGTGAAGCCGGGACAGGACTGCAGGAGACCCAGTACTTC
j_gene: TRBJ2-1; abundance: medium-sized; v_gene: TRBV7-6; d_gene: TRBD2; CDR3aa: CASSLETSGYNEQFF; CDR3nt: TGTGCCAGCAGCTTAGAGACTAGCGGGTACAATGAGCAGTTCTTC
j_gene: TRBJ1-6; abundance: -; v_gene: TRBV5-8; d_gene: TRBD1; CDR3aa: CASSSGQIYNSPLHF; CDR3nt: TGTGCCAGCAGCTCGGGACAGATCTATAATTCACCCCTCCACTTT
j_gene: TRBJ1-1; abundance: -; v_gene: TRBV11-1; d_gene: -; CDR3aa: CASSLHWGARTEAFF; CDR3nt: TGTGCCAGCAGCTTACATTGGGGGGCAAGGACTGAAGCTTTCTTT
j_gene: TRBJ1-1; abundance: -; v_gene: TRBV7-9; d_gene: -; CDR3aa: CASSYLVGGRTEAFF; CDR3nt: TGTGCCAGCAGCTACTTAGTAGGGGGAAGGACTGAAGCTTTCTTT
j_gene: TRBJ2-1; abundance: -; v_gene: TRBV7-6; d_gene: TRBD1; CDR3aa: CASSLTGTGGRGGYNEQFF; CDR3nt: TGTGCCAGCAGCTTGACCGGGACAGGGGGAAGAGGTGGCTACAATGAGCAGTTCTTC
j_gene: TRBJ2-1; abundance: -; v_gene: TRBV30; d_gene: TRBD2; CDR3aa: CAWVSGLAFSEQFF; CDR3nt: TGTGCCTGGGTATCGGGACTAGCGTTTAGTGAGCAGTTCTTC
j_gene: TRBJ1-5; abundance: -; v_gene: TRBV27; d_gene: TRBD1; CDR3aa: CASRDRVSNQPQHF; CDR3nt: TGTGCCAGCAGGGACAGGGTTAGCAATCAGCCCCAGCATTTT
j_gene: TRBJ1-2; abundance: -; v_gene: TRBV2; d_gene: -; CDR3aa: CASSGKTGTKPGYTF; CDR3nt: TGTGCCAGCAGTGGAAAGACCGGGACTAAGCCCGGCTACACCTTC
j_gene: TRBJ1-1; abundance: -; v_gene: TRBV6-2/TRBV6-3; d_gene: TRBD1; CDR3aa: CASSFRLTGTGWFGTEAFF; CDR3nt: TGTGCCAGCAGTTTCCGTCTCACCGGGACAGGGTGGTTCGGCACTGAAGCTTTCTTT
j_gene: TRBJ1-2; abundance: once; v_gene: TRBV10-3; d_gene: TRBD1; CDR3aa: CAISDPSRDRGGGYGYTF; CDR3nt: TGTGCCATCAGTGACCCGAGCCGGGACAGGGGCGGTGGCTATGGCTACACCTTC
j_gene: TRBJ1-2; abundance: -; v_gene: TRBV12-3/TRBV12-4; d_gene: -; CDR3aa: CASSPGAHGYTF; CDR3nt: TGTGCCAGCAGTCCCGGGGCTCATGGCTACACCTTC
j_gene: TRBJ2-2; abundance: -; v_gene: TRBV13; d_gene: -; CDR3aa: CASSLRGAIITGELFF; CDR3nt: TGTGCCAGCAGCCTACGGGGGGCGATTATCACCGGGGAGCTGTTTTTT
j_gene: TRBJ2-2; abundance: -; v_gene: TRBV28; d_gene: -; CDR3aa: CASAPLDTGELFF; CDR3nt: TGTGCCAGCGCCCCATTGGACACCGGGGAGCTGTTTTTT
j_gene: TRBJ2-1; abundance: -; v_gene: TRBV7-9; d_gene: -; CDR3aa: CASSLDRRYEQFF; CDR3nt: TGTGCCAGCAGCTTAGACCGGAGATATGAGCAGTTCTTC
j_gene: TRBJ1-3; abundance: -; v_gene: TRBV12-3/TRBV12-4; d_gene: -; CDR3aa: CASRTFSGNTIYF; CDR3nt: TGTGCCAGCCGTACATTCTCTGGAAACACCATATATTTT
j_gene: TRBJ1-3; abundance: -; v_gene: TRBV2; d_gene: TRBD1; CDR3aa: CASIDRGTRNTIYF; CDR3nt: TGTGCCAGCATCGACAGGGGTACCAGAAACACCATATATTTT
j_gene: TRBJ1-2; abundance: -; v_gene: TRBV4-2; d_gene: -; CDR3aa: CASSQDLSGGNYGYTF; CDR3nt: TGTGCCAGCAGCCAAGATCTTTCGGGGGGAAACTATGGCTACACCTTC
j_gene: TRBJ1-2; abundance: -; v_gene: TRBV6-5; d_gene: -; CDR3aa: CATFPDRYGYTF; CDR3nt: TGTGCCACCTTCCCTGACAGATATGGCTACACCTTC
j_gene: TRBJ1-1; abundance: -; v_gene: TRBV7-9; d_gene: -; CDR3aa: CASSREGFSGESAFF; CDR3nt: TGTGCCAGCAGCCGGGAGGGGTTTTCAGGTGAGAGTGCTTTCTTT
j_gene: TRBJ1-2; abundance: -; v_gene: TRBV7-9; d_gene: -; CDR3aa: CATRGYTF; CDR3nt: TGTGCTACACGGGGCTACACCTTC
j_gene: TRBJ1-3; abundance: -; v_gene: TRBV6-5; d_gene: -; CDR3aa: CASSYSGSKGNTIYF; CDR3nt: TGTGCCAGCAGTTACTCGGGGAGTAAAGGAAACACCATATATTTT
j_gene: TRBJ2-7; abundance: -; v_gene: TRBV6-1; d_gene: -; CDR3aa: CASSEVPLAYEQYF; CDR3nt: TGTGCCAGCAGTGAAGTTCCACTTGCCTACGAGCAGTACTTC